The clone carrying this T cell receptor (beta chain) was observed a single time. What it recognizes is unknown. The sample belongs to a study of T cell responses to AZD1222 COVID-19 vaccine. Using immunoSEQ multiplex PCR, the repertoire was profiled, and TCRdb retains in-frame clones only, with some absent. The sample has 75,000 to 100,000 clones, nearly 90% seen once. The CDR3 contains 17 residues. Germline V gives CDR1 SGHNT, CDR2 YYREEE (reference sequence). The V segment lost 3 bases and the J segment 5 bases; nucleotides outside the gene matches: 13. Overall study findings and caveats: Reportedly, close to half of spike-specific TCRs are directed against unmutated variant regions.

This receptor was identified in an adult in good health. The chain has TRBV5-4 and TRBJ2-3; 9 bases agree with TRBD1. Sample: peripheral blood, taken on day 0 of AZD1222 vaccination. The CDR3 protein is CASSSGATGTGQDTQYF. DNA of the CDR3: TGTGCCAGCAGCTCGGGGGCGACCGGGACAGGGCAAGATACGCAGTATTTT.